One and the same sample provided the 25 T cell receptor beta chains below, sequenced in a study of blood T cell repertoires in COVID-19. Using immunoSEQ multiplex PCR, the repertoire was profiled, and TCRdb retains in-frame clones only, with some absent. This sample has approximately 250,000 clones, with approximately 89% found just once. The sequenced sample consisted of peripheral blood. These receptors came from a man aged 35 to 55 with active or convalescent COVID-19.

The genes are TRBV5-1 and TRBJ1-6; 7 nucleotides align to TRBD1. With 0 bases clipped from V and 10 bases from J, the junction kept 4 bases outside the gene matches. The CDR3 spans 14 residues. In germline, CDR1 is SGHRS, CDR2 YFSETQ. The CDR3 region has the DNA TGCGCCAGCAGCTTGGGGACAGGAGGATCACCCCTCCACTTT. This sequence encodes CASSLGTGGSPLHF.

A few counts support this clone. This chain joins TRBV15 and TRBJ1-2, with D possibly TRBD1 on 6 matching bases. Germline CDR1 and CDR2: LNHNV and YYDKDF (reference sequence). This CDR3 spans 20 amino acids. V lost 5 bases to trimming and J lost 4 bases, with 32 bases between them. As DNA, the CDR3 is TGTGCCACCAGCGGACGACCTGTAAATAAATTAGACAGGAGTCCCTATGGCTACACCTTC. Translation gives CATSGRPVNKLDRSPYGYTF.

V is TRBV19 and J is TRBJ1-5; 11 bases fit TRBD1. The ends lost 3 bases at V and 6 bases at J; junction bases unmatched: 7. This CDR3 contains 16 residues. Germline V gene lookup returns CDR1 LNHDA and CDR2 SQIVND (reference sequence). The CDR3 spells CASSISRDRGFQPQHF. The CDR3, as DNA: TGTGCCAGTAGTATCTCTCGGGACAGGGGGTTTCAGCCCCAGCATTTT.

The count of this clone is one. The chain uses TRBV3-1 (or the pseudogene TRBV3-2) and TRBJ1-3; 8 bases match TRBD1. The V gene end was trimmed by 0 bases and the J gene end by 4 bases; junction bases not matched to a gene: 11. Germline loops: CDR1 LGHDT, CDR2 YNNKEL (reference sequence). CDR3 length: 18 amino acids. This CDR3 reads CASSQDWAGGTGGNTIYF. As DNA, the CDR3 is TGTGCCAGCAGCCAAGATTGGGCAGGGGGCACTGGGGGAAACACCATATATTTT.

The chain carries TRBV7-9 and TRBJ1-1; D remains ambiguous. The CDR3 is 12 amino acids. V lost 3 bases to trimming and J lost 3 bases, with 5 bases between them. Germline CDR1 and CDR2: SEHNR and FQNEAQ (reference sequence). Here the CDR3 DNA reads TGTGCCAGCAGCTTCCTTGACACTGAAGCTTTCTTT. Protein product: CASSFLDTEAFF.

The chain is built from TRBV19 and TRBJ1-1; 9 bases match TRBD1. Germline values: CDR1 LNHDA, CDR2 SQIVND (reference sequence). This CDR3 contains 14 residues. Unmatched junction bases numbered 5, after V lost 4 bases and J lost 5 bases. CDR3 bases: TGTGCCAGTAGTAGACAGGGGGTTGGTACTGAAGCTTTCTTT. Protein: CASSRQGVGTEAFF.

V is TRBV19 and J is TRBJ1-2; TRBD1 might be the D (5 bases). The CDR3 runs 12 residues. V was cut by 3 bases and J by 3 bases, with 5 bases left in between. The germline V gene has CDR1 LNHDA and CDR2 SQIVND (reference sequence). CDR3 nucleotides: TGTGCCAGTAGTATCAGGGACTATGGCTACACCTTC. Protein: CASSIRDYGYTF.

This clone showed up just a few times. V usage is TRBV20-1 and J usage is TRBJ2-7, with D tentatively TRBD2 (6 bases). CDR1 is DFQATT, CDR2 SNEGSKA, per germline (reference sequence). The CDR3 is 11 amino acids. V dropped 1 base and J dropped 6 bases, with 7 bases sitting between them. The CDR3 sequence: CSARVGGEQYF. The DNA for the CDR3 is TGCAGTGCTAGAGTGGGGGGCGAGCAGTACTTC.

CDR3 loop: CASSPNGSDSPLHF. CDR3 coding DNA: TGTGCCAGCTCACCCAACGGGTCCGATTCACCCCTCCACTTT. This chain links TRBV18 with TRBJ1-6; D gene ambiguous. Trimming removed 3 bases from V and 8 bases from J, with 11 bases in between. The CDR3 covers 14 residues. Germline loops: CDR1 KGHSH, CDR2 LQKENI. Supplemented by reference TRBV18 and TRBJ1-6, the full variable domain reads NAGVMQNPRHLVRRRGQEARLRCSPMKGHSHVYWYRQLPEEGLKFMVYLQKENIIDESGMPKERFSAEFPKEGPSILRIQQVVRGDSAAYFCASSPNGSDSPLHFGNGTRLTVT.

The table lists this clone with a count of one. The chain uses TRBV10-1 and TRBJ2-3; TRBD2 matches at 11 bases. V was clipped by 2 bases and J by 5 bases; unmatched bases: 3. This CDR3 has 15 amino acids. Germline CDR1 and CDR2: WNHNN and SYGVQD (reference sequence). The CDR3 reads CASSEVLAGVDTQYF. Written as DNA, the CDR3 is TGCGCCAGCAGTGAGGTACTAGCGGGAGTAGATACGCAGTATTTT.

The chain carries TRBV30 and TRBJ1-6; D remains ambiguous. The CDR3 loop spans 13 amino acids. Trimming shortened V by 1 base and J by 7 bases, and 8 bases separated the two germline ends. Germline V gene lookup returns CDR1 GTSNPN and CDR2 SVGIG (reference sequence). The CDR3 loop reads CAWSGQRNSPLHF. Here the CDR3 DNA reads TGTGCCTGGAGTGGGCAAAGAAATTCACCCCTCCACTTT.

J is TRBJ2-2 and V is TRBV5-6; a possible D gene is TRBD1 (6 bases). Trimming pared 0 bases from V and 1 base from J, leaving 7 bases between. Germline values: CDR1 SGHDT, CDR2 YYEEEE. The CDR3 totals 15 residues. CDR3 bases: TGTGCCAGCAGCTTGGGACAGGTGAACACCGGGGAGCTGTTTTTT. Translating it yields CASSLGQVNTGELFF.

The J gene is TRBJ1-1, the V gene TRBV11-2; unclear D gene. The V end lost 5 bases, the J end lost 3 bases, and 10 bases lay between the germline ends. The germline CDR1 and CDR2 sequences are SGHAT and FQNNGV. This CDR3 region has 13 residues. CDR3 sequence reads: CASSRIQDTEAFF. For the CDR3, the DNA is TGTGCCAGCAGCCGCATTCAGGACACTGAAGCTTTCTTT.

This rearrangement joins TRBV7-9 to TRBJ1-1, with 7 bases lining up with TRBD1. Germline lookup yields CDR1 SEHNR and CDR2 FQNEAQ (reference sequence). The V and J ends lost 4 bases and 4 bases, in that order; junction bases with no gene match: 9. There are 15 residues in the CDR3. The CDR3 region is CASSYPTGMGTEAFF. Written as DNA, the CDR3 is TGTGCCAGCAGCTACCCGACAGGGATGGGCACTGAAGCTTTCTTT.

V is TRBV4-1 and J is TRBJ1-6; D is uncertain. V lost 0 bases and J 0 bases, leaving 12 bases between the germline ends. The CDR3 covers 18 residues. Germline values: CDR1 MGHRA, CDR2 YSYEKL. The CDR3 reads CASSQEVTFHSYNSPLHF. CDR3 coding DNA: TGCGCCAGCAGCCAAGAAGTTACTTTCCACTCCTATAATTCACCCCTCCACTTT.

The chain combines TRBV5-1 with TRBJ1-4, with 7 bases aligning to TRBD1. Per the germline V gene, CDR1 is SGHRS and CDR2 is YFSETQ. After removal of 1 base from V and 7 bases from J, the junction contained 7 bases not matched to a gene. This CDR3 has 15 residues. CDR3 sequence: CASSLSGQAVEKLFF. The CDR3 DNA reads TGCGCCAGCAGCTTGAGCGGACAGGCTGTTGAAAAACTGTTTTTT.

This CDR3 reads CASSIESGVNEQFF. The CDR3 nucleotides read TGTGCCAGTAGTATAGAATCGGGGGTCAATGAGCAGTTCTTC. V is TRBV19 and J is TRBJ2-1, with a weak D call TRBD2 (6 bases). The V gene lost 0 bases and the J gene lost 6 bases, with 9 bases spanning the gap. In germline, CDR1 is LNHDA, CDR2 SQIVND (reference sequence). This CDR3 has 14 amino acids.

The chain uses TRBV7-2 and TRBJ2-1, with D possibly matching TRBD2 (5 bases). The germline gives CDR1 SGHTA, CDR2 FQGNSA. The CDR3 loop spans 14 amino acids. V gave up 5 bases and J gave up 9 bases, with 17 bases separating them. CDR3 coding DNA: TGTGCCAGCAGCCCTTGGACGGATGGGAGTGAGCAGTTCTTC. Translation gives CASSPWTDGSEQFF.

V gene TRBV5-1 combines with J gene TRBJ1-1, with TRBD1 as a possible D gene (5 bases). This CDR3 spans 14 amino acids. The germline V and J ends were trimmed by 0 bases and 2 bases, with 8 bases remaining between them. CDR1 and CDR2 (germline): SGHRS, YFSETQ. The chain's CDR3 is CASSLGQTNTEAFF. CDR3 in DNA: TGCGCCAGCAGCTTGGGACAGACTAACACTGAAGCTTTCTTT.

The chain carries TRBV19 and TRBJ1-6; 9 bases line up with TRBD1. V was pared by 3 bases and J by 9 bases, with 9 bases of the junction left unmatched. CDR3 length: 16 residues. The germline V gene has CDR1 LNHDA and CDR2 SQIVND (reference sequence). Here the CDR3 DNA reads TGTGCCAGTAGTATCGGAAGGGGACAGGGAAGTTCACCCCTCCACTTT. Translation gives CASSIGRGQGSSPLHF. Full variable domain (outside the CDR3, taken from reference TRBV19 and TRBJ1-6): DGGITQSPKYLFRKEGQNVTLSCEQNLNHDAMYWYRQDPGQGLRLIYYSQIVNDFQKGDIAEGYSVSREKKESFPLTVTSAQKNPTAFYLCASSIGRGQGSSPLHFGNGTRLTVT.

The rearrangement links TRBV28 to TRBJ1-5; possible D gene TRBD1, 5 bases. The V gene lost 2 bases and the J gene lost 7 bases, with 12 bases spanning the gap. In germline, CDR1 is MDHEN, CDR2 SYDVKM. This CDR3 is 14 amino acids long. CDR3 sequence (DNA): TGTGCCAGCAGTTTAGGGGGGACGGGGCAGCCCCAGCATTTT. It yields the protein CASSLGGTGQPQHF.

The V gene is TRBV30, the J gene TRBJ2-3; 15 positions match TRBD2. V dropped 5 bases and J dropped 3; count of bases not matched to a gene: 12. The germline CDR1 and CDR2 sequences are GTSNPN and SVGIG (reference sequence). The CDR3 contains 18 residues. The CDR3 bases are TGTGCCTGGGGCGCCCGGACTAGCGGGAGGGCCAGGACAGATACGCAGTATTTT. Translated: CAWGARTSGRARTDTQYF. The whole variable domain, filled in from reference TRBV30 and TRBJ2-3, reads SQTIHQWPATLVQPVGSPLSLECTVEGTSNPNLYWYRQAAGRGLQLLFYSVGIGQISSEVPQNLSASRPQDRQFILSSKKLLLSDSGFYLCAWGARTSGRARTDTQYFGPGTRLTVL.

V gene TRBV28 combines with J gene TRBJ1-6, with D perhaps TRBD1 (5 bases). V lost 4 bases to trimming and J lost 7 bases, with 11 bases between them. The CDR3 length is 14 residues. Germline-derived CDR1 and CDR2 are MDHEN and SYDVKM. CDR3 sequence (DNA): TGTGCCAGCAGTTCCGTCGGGGGGAATTCACCCCTCCACTTT. Translation: CASSSVGGNSPLHF.

The gene calls are TRBV15 and TRBJ2-3, with 9 nucleotides matching TRBD2. V trimming: 8 bases; J trimming: 6 bases; junction bases outside the gene matches: 3. The CDR3 sequence is 12 residues long. Looked up from germline, CDR1 is LNHNV and CDR2 is YYDKDF (reference sequence). The CDR3 nucleotides read TGTGCCACCGCTAGCGGGGCTGATACGCAGTATTTT. It encodes CATASGADTQYF.

The chain employs TRBV6-2 or TRBV6-3 and TRBJ2-7; TRBD2 matches 11 bases. After removal of 1 base from V and 5 bases from J, the junction contained 4 bases not matched to a gene. The CDR3 is made up of 15 amino acids. Per germline, CDR1 MNHEY and CDR2 SVGEGT. CDR3 sequence: CASSYLGTSGNEQYF. In DNA form, the CDR3 reads TGTGCCAGCAGTTACTTGGGGACTAGCGGAAACGAGCAGTACTTC.